This note documents a single T cell receptor beta chain sequence. The CDR3 is 12 residues long. V gave up 6 bases and J gave up 6 bases, with 8 bases separating them. The data were obtained in a study of blood T cell repertoires in COVID-19. TCRdb's table, derived via immunoSEQ multiplex PCR, lists solely in-frame clones and lacks some. The sample holds approximately 220,000 clones, 80% to 85% seen once. The clonotype was recovered from a man in his forties with acute or convalescent COVID-19. The sequenced material came from peripheral blood. V is TRBV12-3 or TRBV12-4 and J is TRBJ2-2; D perhaps matches TRBD1 (5 bases). DNA for the CDR3: TGTGCCAGCAGCCTAGGGGCCGGGGAGCTGTTTTTT. It yields the protein CASSLGAGELFF.